This T cell receptor (beta chain) stems from a study of cytomegalovirus exposure and HLA in healthy donors. Study-level results: The authors enumerated 150 to 200 TCR beta chains as linked to cytomegalovirus. By HLA locus, TCR association rates varied in a later analysis, with DRB1 showing the most and HLA-C the fewest. TCR sequences were mostly rare, though some public TCRs occurred in many donors. Reportedly, a later analysis found an Asian-associated ancestry cluster had fewer N-insertions than the roughly 700-donor mean.

With 60 Vbeta and 13 Jbeta primers, the PCR was carried out. Clones were sequenced by immunoSEQ multiplex PCR, and TCRdb holds only the in-frame ones, with some missing. Seen here are about 200,000 clones, roughly 12% observed once, and the top ten hold about 8%. This clone has more than one count but fewer than ten. Its antigen remains unidentified. Germline CDR1 and CDR2: SGHDT and YYEEEE. Trimming removed 2 bases from V and 6 bases from J, with 8 bases in between. There are 12 residues in the CDR3. The genes are TRBV5-6 and TRBJ1-2; unclear D gene. The sample consisted of PBMCs. The sequence was collected from a man aged 50 or older in good health and CMV-seropositive. CDR3 sequence (DNA): TGTGCCAGCAGCTTTCGGGAGAATGGCTACACCTTC. Protein: CASSFRENGYTF.